One and the same sample provided the 17 T cell receptor beta chains below, sequenced in a study of identical twins. TCRdb reprocessed the 5' RACE reads with MiXCR, giving one entry per CDR3 protein. The sample shows 700,000 or so distinct CDR3 sequences, approximately 9% of them seen only once. This sample was also put to use in a study of yellow fever vaccine responses in identical twins.

Sequencing was performed on PBMCs. All receptors come from a woman between 18 and 29 years old in good health.

This clonotype was seen a few times. This sequence joins TRBV7-8 and TRBJ2-7; 8 positions match TRBD2. The CDR3 is 14 amino acids. The V gene end was trimmed by 5 bases and the J gene end by 6 bases; junction bases not matched to a gene: 9. The germline CDR1 and CDR2 sequences are SGHVS and FQNEAQ. CDR3 protein: CASSQLAGPGEQYF. CDR3 nucleotides: TGTGCCAGCAGCCAATTAGCGGGACCCGGCGAGCAGTACTTC.

The rearrangement uses TRBV28 and TRBJ2-7; maybe TRBD2 (5 bases). In germline, CDR1 is MDHEN, CDR2 SYDVKM. The V and J ends lost 1 base and 5 bases respectively, with 9 bases between them. The CDR3 runs to 13 residues. CDR3 amino acids: CASSLSGSNEQYF. The CDR3 DNA sequence: TGTGCCAGCAGTTTATCGGGGTCCAACGAGCAGTACTTC.

This clonotype showed up many times. The limits of the CDR3 on the DNA are not certain, so only TCRdb's listed CDR3 is given. This rearrangement joins TRBV7-2 to TRBJ2-1; the DNA was not compared with TRBD1, the D call given in the table. With termini counted, the CDR3 has 12 amino acids. Germline CDR1 and CDR2: SGHTA and FQGNSA. CDR3 protein: CASSVGPGEQFF.

This clonotype was seen a handful of times. This sequence joins TRBV6-2 or TRBV6-3 and TRBJ2-2; a possible D gene is TRBD1 (5 bases). The CDR3 covers 16 residues. Germline CDR1 and CDR2: MNHEY and SVGEGT. V gave up 7 bases and J gave up 6 bases, with 21 bases separating them. In nucleotides, the CDR3 is TGTGCCAGCAAACATCTGCATCGCCAGGGTGCCGGGGAGCTGTTTTTT. This encodes CASKHLHRQGAGELFF.

This chain uses TRBV20-1 with TRBJ2-5; D is unresolved. CDR3 length equals 11 residues. Per the germline V gene, CDR1 is DFQATT and CDR2 is SNEGSKA (reference sequence). V was clipped by 0 bases and J by 5 bases, with 4 bases between them. The CDR3 DNA reads TGCAGTGCTAGAGATTGGGAGACCCAGTACTTC. This sequence encodes CSARDWETQYF.

This clonotype appeared a few times. The V call is TRBV11-2, the J call TRBJ2-1; D call uncertain. Germline assignment: CDR1 SGHAT and CDR2 FQNNGV. This CDR3 is built from 17 residues. V was cut by 0 bases and J by 0 bases, with 12 bases left in between. CDR3 sequence reads: CASSLDYLESSYNEQFF. The CDR3 DNA follows: TGTGCCAGCAGCTTAGATTACTTGGAGAGCTCCTACAATGAGCAGTTCTTC.

This clonotype was found a few times. This chain joins TRBV20-1 and TRBJ2-2; a possible D gene is TRBD2 (5 bases). The V gene's germline CDR1 is DFQATT and CDR2 SNEGSKA (reference sequence). V lost 4 bases, J lost 4 bases, and 13 bases lay in between. The CDR3 totals 14 residues. The CDR3 loop is CSAIFSRGTGELFF. The CDR3 region has the DNA TGCAGTGCTATATTTAGCCGGGGCACCGGGGAGCTGTTTTTT.

The chain uses TRBV5-1 and TRBJ2-7; D is possibly TRBD1 or TRBD2 (5 bases each). V lost 7 bases to trimming and J lost 6 bases, with 17 bases between them. CDR3 size: 13 residues. The germline V gene has CDR1 SGHRS and CDR2 YFSETQ. The chain's CDR3 is CASSTHVGVEQYF. The CDR3 nucleotides are TGCGCCAGCTCGACACACGTGGGGGTCGAGCAGTACTTC.

V and J are TRBV2 and TRBJ2-5, with 9 bases aligning to TRBD2. V was clipped by 8 bases and J by 5 bases; unmatched bases: 6. This CDR3 spans 13 amino acids. CDR1 is SNHLY, CDR2 FYNNEI, per germline. CDR3 sequence: CASLVAGVETQYF. The CDR3 coding sequence is TGTGCCAGCCTAGTAGCGGGAGTGGAGACCCAGTACTTC.

This clonotype showed up many times. CDR3 DNA: TGTGCCAGCAGTTCAAAGCGGACCAAAAACATTCAGTACTTC. It codes for CASSSKRTKNIQYF. This sequence joins TRBV28 and TRBJ2-4; the D gene is possibly TRBD2 (5 bases). The CDR3 consists of 14 residues. V lost 4 bases and J 2 bases, leaving 9 bases between the germline ends. CDR1 is MDHEN, CDR2 SYDVKM, per germline.

This clonotype was detected ten times or more. The chain employs TRBV29-1 and TRBJ1-1; no clear D. V dropped 3 bases and J dropped 3 bases, with 2 bases sitting between them. The CDR3 is 10 residues long. Germline V gene data show CDR1 as SQVTM and CDR2 as ANQGSEA. The CDR3 coding sequence is TGCAGCGTTGAGCACACTGAAGCTTTCTTT. Translation gives CSVEHTEAFF.

This clonotype has just a few counts. The V and J genes are TRBV7-9 and TRBJ2-7; D is ambiguous. The V end lost 5 bases, the J end lost 3 bases, and 14 bases lay between the germline ends. Germline-derived CDR1 and CDR2 are SEHNR and FQNEAQ (reference sequence). The CDR3 has 14 amino acids. CDR3 nucleotides: TGTGCCAGCAGCCAACCTGGGCGTCTCTACGAGCAGTACTTC. This translates into CASSQPGRLYEQYF. Using reference TRBV7-9 and TRBJ2-7 for the parts outside the CDR3, the full variable domain is DTGVSQNPRHKITKRGQNVTFRCDPISEHNRLYWYRQTLGQGPEFLTYFQNEAQLEKSRLLSDRFSAERPKGSFSTLEIQRTEQGDSAMYLCASSQPGRLYEQYFGPGTRLTVT.

This clonotype was counted between two and nine times. CDR3 residues: CASSARDRGLTDTQYF. The CDR3 bases are TGTGCCAGCAGCGCCCGGGACAGGGGGCTGACAGATACGCAGTATTTT. The gene calls are TRBV9 and TRBJ2-3; 12 nucleotides agree with TRBD1. With V trimmed by 3 bases and J by 3 bases, 5 bases remained unmatched. The germline V gene encodes CDR1 SGDLS and CDR2 YYNGEE. The CDR3 has 16 amino acids.

This clonotype was seen repeatedly, ten times or more. The chain recombines TRBV27 with TRBJ2-7; no definite D call. Deletions cut 0 bases from V and 3 bases from J, with 6 bases between. From germline, CDR1 is MNHEY and CDR2 SMNVEV (reference sequence). This CDR3 is built from 13 residues. CDR3 nucleotide sequence: TGTGCCAGCAGTTTATCAGAATTCTACGAGCAGTACTTC. Amino acids: CASSLSEFYEQYF.

This clonotype was counted only a few times. The CDR3 region is CASSPLDIPTYGYTF. The DNA of the CDR3 is TGTGCCAGCTCACCTCTTGACATCCCCACTTATGGCTACACCTTC. The gene calls are TRBV18 and TRBJ1-2; D is uncertain. V lost 3 bases and J lost 5, with 16 bases in between. Per germline, CDR1 KGHSH and CDR2 LQKENI. The CDR3 runs 15 residues. Filled out from reference TRBV18 and TRBJ1-2, the complete variable domain reads NAGVMQNPRHLVRRRGQEARLRCSPMKGHSHVYWYRQLPEEGLKFMVYLQKENIIDESGMPKERFSAEFPKEGPSILRIQQVVRGDSAAYFCASSPLDIPTYGYTFGSGTRLTVV.

The chain joins TRBV12-3 or TRBV12-4 to TRBJ2-4, with D hard to call. V shed 4 bases and J shed 6 bases, with 16 bases lying between them. The CDR3 consists of 15 residues. CDR3 sequence: CASSSRTTSANIQYF. In DNA form, the CDR3 reads TGTGCCAGCAGTTCAAGGACCACGTCAGCAAACATTCAGTACTTC.

The chain employs TRBV29-1 and TRBJ2-7; 9 bases map to TRBD1. Germline V CDR1 and CDR2: SQVTM, ANQGSEA. J lost 9 bases, V lost 6 bases, and 12 bases had no gene match. The CDR3 sequence is 13 residues long. The CDR3 DNA is TGCAGCGTCACCGGGACAGGGACCTTCATGCAGTACTTC. Protein sequence: CSVTGTGTFMQYF.